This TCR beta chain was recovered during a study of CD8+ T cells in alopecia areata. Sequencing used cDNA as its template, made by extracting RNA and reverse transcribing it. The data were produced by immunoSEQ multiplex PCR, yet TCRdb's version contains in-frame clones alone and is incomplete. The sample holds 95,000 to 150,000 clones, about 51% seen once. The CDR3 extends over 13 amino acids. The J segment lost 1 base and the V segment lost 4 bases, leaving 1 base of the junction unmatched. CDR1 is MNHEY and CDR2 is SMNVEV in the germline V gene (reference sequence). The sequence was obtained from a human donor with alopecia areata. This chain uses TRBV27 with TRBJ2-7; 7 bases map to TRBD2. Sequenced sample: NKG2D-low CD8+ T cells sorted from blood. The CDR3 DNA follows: TGTGCCAGCAGTTGGCGGGAGTCCTACGAGCAGTACTTC. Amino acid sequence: CASSWRESYEQYF.